This T cell receptor beta chain was sequenced during a study of early T cells in non-severe SARS-CoV-2 infection. Study-wide background: Chains were unpaired, as sequencing was done on bulk RNA from unsorted whole blood.

Many counts were recorded for this clonotype. Its target is unknown. Each cDNA molecule carried a unique molecular identifier. TCRdb redid the calling of the 5' RACE reads with MiXCR, one entry per CDR3 protein. Among roughly 40,000 distinct CDR3 sequences, approximately 6.3% were seen once, and the ten largest hold 7.5% to 8.5%. Overall study results and limits: VDJdb matching, biased toward anti-spike CD8 responses, missed private and CD4 specificities.

CDR3 size: 13 residues. Looked up from germline, CDR1 is SGHRS and CDR2 is YFSETQ. V was shortened by 1 base and J by 1 base, with 5 bases between the two germline ends. This receptor was obtained from an adult who was a healthcare worker with PCR-confirmed SARS-CoV-2 infection or an uninfected control (not recorded which). Sequenced material: whole blood, taken at baseline. The chain combines TRBV5-1 with TRBJ1-1; D unclear. CDR3 protein: CASSLSQNTEAFF. CDR3 nucleotides: TGCGCCAGCAGCTTGTCTCAGAACACTGAAGCTTTCTTT.